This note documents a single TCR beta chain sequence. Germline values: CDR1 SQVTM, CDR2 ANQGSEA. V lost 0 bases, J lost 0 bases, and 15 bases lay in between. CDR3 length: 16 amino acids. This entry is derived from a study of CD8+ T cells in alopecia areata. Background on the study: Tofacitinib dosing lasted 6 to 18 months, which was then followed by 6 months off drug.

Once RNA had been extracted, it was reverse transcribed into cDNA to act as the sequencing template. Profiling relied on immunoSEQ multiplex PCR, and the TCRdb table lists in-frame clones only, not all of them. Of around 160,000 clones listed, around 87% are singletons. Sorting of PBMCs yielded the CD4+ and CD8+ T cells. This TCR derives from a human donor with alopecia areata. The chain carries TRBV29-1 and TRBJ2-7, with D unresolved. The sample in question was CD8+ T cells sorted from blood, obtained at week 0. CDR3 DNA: TGCAGCGTTGAAGATAATGGGCAGGTCAGCTCCTACGAGCAGTACTTC. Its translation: CSVEDNGQVSSYEQYF.